This T cell receptor beta chain was documented in a study of CXCR3-negative and CXCR3-positive naive CD8 T cells. General study results and limits: TRB CDR3s were more hydrophobic in CXCR3-positive than in CXCR3-negative naive cells.

Concerning this clonotype itself: Its cognate antigen is unknown.

Preparation of TRB cDNA libraries relied on 5' RACE carrying UMI labels. TCRdb reprocessed the 5' RACE reads and stores each CDR3 protein as one record, lacking DNA. The table gives some 140,000 distinct CDR3 sequences; the top ten clones make up 0.45% to 0.6% of it. CDR1 SGHVS and CDR2 FNYEAQ come from the germline V gene. The CDR3 contains 14 residues. This chain joins TRBV7-6 and TRBJ1-1; TCRdb's D call of TRBD1 is untestable without DNA. The sample consisted of naive CXCR3+ CD8+ T cells from blood. The subset denotes: CD45RO-CCR7+CD27+CD95- naive CD8+ T cells expressing CXCR3 (TNR3+). This clonotype originated in a human donor in good health. Some clones in this sample may be carry-over from other donors' samples. The CDR3 loop reads CASTYIRGDTEAFF. The whole variable domain, filled in from reference TRBV7-6 and TRBJ1-1, reads GAGVSQSPRYKVTKRGQDVALRCDPISGHVSLYWYRQALGQGPEFLTYFNYEAQQDKSGLPNDRFSAERPEGSISTLTIQRTEQRDSAMYRCASTYIRGDTEAFFGQGTRLTVV.